The entry that follows covers one TCR beta chain sequence. Its antigen is unknown. Base qualities were left out, and no much larger clone turns up one base away. The data originate from a study of T-cell reconstitution after alpha-beta-depleted transplantation in children listed by TCRdb under 2016. Describing the broader study: The study quantitatively tracked T-cell immune reconstitution after TCRalphabeta/CD19-depleted allogeneic hematopoietic cell transplantation in children using TCR repertoire profiling.

The method was PCR. For sequencing, an Illumina HiSeq 2500 was employed. TCR libraries were prepared with molecular barcoding, using unique molecular identifiers to normalize TCRbeta repertoire quantification. Using fastp trimming at Q25 and MiXCR clonotype assembly, TCRdb reanalyzed the public sequencing data and kept in-frame beta chains. Entries that share a CDR3 protein sequence are merged under the most common genes and DNA. This sample has approximately 400,000 distinct CDR3 sequences in its table, and roughly a tenth of those were observed once. 4.5% to 7% of the sample belongs to the ten largest clones. The cysteine opens and the phenylalanine closes a CDR3 of 14 amino acids. Of all the DNA, just the CDR3 is kept, 42 bases in frame from base 1. The V and J ends are trimmed by 1 base and 4 bases, leaving 14 bases between them. The CDR1 and CDR2 encoded by the germline V gene (reference sequence) are DFQATT and SNEGSKA.

The source was PBMCs from the stem cell graft donor, collected from the stem cell graft. The sequence derives from a human donor who donated a stem cell graft to a child with acute myeloid leukemia. Recombination connected TRBV20-1 to TRBJ2-7; the D gene is perhaps TRBD1, on 6 matching bases. The DNA sequence follows: TGCAGTGCTAGAGCCGGGACAAACTTTTACGAGCAGTACTTC. Its protein reads: CSARAGTNFYEQYF.